Below, one T cell receptor (beta chain) is given with its context. This sample is drawn from a study of cytomegalovirus exposure and HLA in healthy donors. PCR primers comprised 60 Vbeta and 13 Jbeta primers. Clones were read by immunoSEQ multiplex PCR, and TCRdb kept only the in-frame ones, dropping some. The table lists some 200,000 clones, about 80% of them singletons. This CDR3 is built from 14 residues. Trimming shortened V by 5 bases and J by 1 base, and 11 bases separated the two germline ends. Germline loops: CDR1 SEHNR, CDR2 FQNEAQ (reference sequence). The chain links TRBV7-9 to TRBJ2-5; D perhaps matches TRBD2 (6 bases). The sample was PBMCs. The receptor was derived from a woman aged 40 to 49 in good health and CMV-seronegative. The CDR3: CASSRTTLQETQYF. The CDR3 DNA sequence: TGTGCCAGCAGCCGGACTACCCTCCAAGAGACCCAGTACTTC.